The present T cell receptor beta chain was sequenced within a study of CD8+ T cells in alopecia areata. J gave up 6 bases and V 2 bases, and 0 bases lay outside the gene matches. The CDR3 contains 13 residues. Germline CDR1 is SGHTA and CDR2 is FQGTGA. This clone was seen a few times. Isolated RNA was reverse transcribed into cDNA used as the sequencing template. TCRdb's copy holds only in-frame clones and misses some; the assay was immunoSEQ multiplex PCR. The sample shows approximately 30,000 clones, about three fifths of them seen only once. The sequenced material came from NKG2D-high CD8+ T cells sorted from blood. V gene TRBV7-3 combines with J gene TRBJ2-1, with TRBD2 identical over 8 bases. This clonotype originated in a human donor with alopecia areata. CDR3 residues: CASSLAGGNEQFF. The CDR3 DNA is TGTGCCAGCAGCTTAGCGGGGGGCAATGAGCAGTTCTTC.